The 18 T cell receptor beta chains below were found in one sample sequenced in a study of CD8 T cells in ankylosing spondylitis. One entry per CDR3 protein results from TCRdb running MiXCR on the 5' RACE reads. The repertoire holds 85,000 to 100,000 distinct CDR3 sequences, approximately 9% seen once, with 4% to 5.5% in the top ten. Sample: blood, either unsorted or a sorted T cell fraction (not recorded which). These receptors were collected from a male donor with ankylosing spondylitis or in good health (not recorded which).

This clonotype was recorded many times. V usage is TRBV5-1 and J usage is TRBJ1-1; D is perhaps TRBD1 (5 bases). This CDR3 has 14 amino acids. The V end lost 3 bases, the J end lost 0 bases, and 9 bases lay between the germline ends. Germline CDR1 and CDR2: SGHRS and YFSETQ. The DNA for the CDR3 is TGCGCCAGCAGCTGGGACGGCATGAACACTGAAGCTTTCTTT. Protein: CASSWDGMNTEAFF.

Many counts were recorded for this clonotype. The chain couples TRBV28 to TRBJ2-5; TRBD2 aligns across 9 bases. The length of the CDR3 is 15 residues. Per germline, CDR1 MDHEN and CDR2 SYDVKM. V lost 3 bases and J lost 2; bases outside the gene matches: 4. The DNA for the CDR3 is TGTGCCAGCAGTTTGATGAGCGGGGGGCAAGAGACCCAGTACTTC. Translation gives CASSLMSGGQETQYF.

Worth noting for this clonotype: With a much larger clone just one base away, this may be a read error. The chain couples TRBV28 to TRBJ1-1; TRBD1 might be the D (6 bases). V was clipped by 6 bases and J by 12 bases, with 17 bases between them. The length of the CDR3 is 12 residues. Germline CDR1 MDHEN, CDR2 SYDVKM. CDR3 in amino acids: CASREPGVKTFF. The CDR3 DNA is TGTGCCAGCAGGGAACCAGGGGTTAAAACTTTCTTT.

This clonotype came up many times. The CDR3 DNA sequence: TGCAGCGTTGATACGGGGGGAGCTAACTATGGCTACACCTTC. This encodes CSVDTGGANYGYTF. The chain combines TRBV29-1 with TRBJ1-2, with a tentative D call TRBD1 (5 bases). Germline CDR1 is SQVTM and CDR2 is ANQGSEA. The CDR3 sequence is 14 residues long. Between the trimmed V and J ends, which lost 3 bases and 0 bases, there was a span of 11 bases.

The CDR3 is CASPPGDSYNEQFF. CDR3 sequence (DNA): TGTGCCAGCCCTCCCGGTGACTCCTACAATGAGCAGTTCTTC. The chain couples TRBV2 to TRBJ2-1; the D is unclear. This CDR3 spans 14 amino acids. The germline V gene has CDR1 SNHLY and CDR2 FYNNEI. V shed 8 bases and J shed 0 bases, with 11 bases lying between them. The variable domain in full, completed from reference TRBV2 and TRBJ2-1, reads EPEVTQTPSHQVTQMGQEVILRCVPISNHLYFYWYRQILGQKVEFLVSFYNNEISEKSEIFDDQFSVERPDGSNFTLKIRSTKLEDSAMYFCASPPGDSYNEQFFGPGTRLTVL.

This clonotype was observed at least ten times. The rearrangement uses TRBV12-3 or TRBV12-4 and TRBJ2-5, with D perhaps TRBD2 (7 bases). CDR3 length: 13 amino acids. V lost 4 bases to trimming and J lost 4 bases, with 10 bases between them. Here the CDR3 reads CASSWGGRETQYF. The CDR3 DNA is TGTGCCAGCAGTTGGGGGGGCAGAGAGACCCAGTACTTC.

The sample holds many counts of this clonotype. The CDR3 loop reads CASSLQQYNEQFF. The CDR3 DNA is TGTGCCAGCAGCTTACAACAGTACAATGAGCAGTTCTTC. This chain joins TRBV7-6 and TRBJ2-1; D ambiguous. V dropped 2 bases and J dropped 4 bases, with 6 bases sitting between them. Germline V gene sequence: CDR1 SGHVS, CDR2 FNYEAQ. The CDR3 totals 13 residues.

This clonotype showed up just a few times. The CDR3 here is CASSLVVNEKLFF. Written as DNA, the CDR3 is TGTGCCAGCAGCTTGGTCGTTAATGAAAAACTGTTTTTT. The chain uses TRBV7-9 and TRBJ1-4; D remains ambiguous. Germline V gene data show CDR1 as SEHNR and CDR2 as FQNEAQ (reference sequence). The CDR3 sequence is 13 residues long. V lost 3 bases to trimming and J lost 4 bases, with 6 bases between them.

This clonotype was picked up many times. The chain recombines TRBV5-6 with TRBJ2-3; D remains ambiguous. The CDR3 length is 15 residues. V lost 0 bases, J lost 2 bases, and 10 bases lay in between. Germline V gives CDR1 SGHDT, CDR2 YYEEEE. In DNA, the CDR3 is TGTGCCAGCAGCTTGGAACGAGTGAACACAGATACGCAGTATTTT. This sequence encodes CASSLERVNTDTQYF.

This clonotype was counted many times. This chain links TRBV2 with TRBJ2-1; perhaps TRBD1 as D (5 bases). The germline gives CDR1 SNHLY, CDR2 FYNNEI. V gave up 4 bases and J gave up 5 bases, with 9 bases separating them. The CDR3 sequence is 13 residues long. Written as DNA, the CDR3 is TGTGCCAGCAGTGTTGACAGAGACAATGAGCAGTTCTTC. This sequence encodes CASSVDRDNEQFF. The whole variable domain, filled in from reference TRBV2 and TRBJ2-1, reads EPEVTQTPSHQVTQMGQEVILRCVPISNHLYFYWYRQILGQKVEFLVSFYNNEISEKSEIFDDQFSVERPDGSNFTLKIRSTKLEDSAMYFCASSVDRDNEQFFGPGTRLTVL.

There are many counts of this clonotype. The V gene is TRBV6-5, the J gene TRBJ2-1, with a tentative D call TRBD1 (6 bases). The CDR3 sequence is 15 residues long. V lost 0 bases, J lost 6 bases, and 12 bases lay in between. CDR1 MNHEY and CDR2 SVGAGI come from the germline V gene. CDR3 in DNA: TGTGCCAGCAGTTACTCCGGGACAAACTTCAATGAGCAGTTCTTC. It encodes CASSYSGTNFNEQFF.

This clonotype appeared many times. This chain links TRBV7-2 with TRBJ1-5; no clear D gene. Germline V gene lookup returns CDR1 SGHTA and CDR2 FQGNSA. This CDR3 contains 15 residues. Trimming removed 1 base at V and 9 bases at J, with 16 bases between. CDR3 region: CASSLGRRAGGPQHF. DNA of the CDR3: TGTGCCAGCAGCTTAGGTCGGAGGGCCGGAGGGCCCCAGCATTTT.

The table lists this clonotype with many counts. The rearrangement joins TRBV20-1 to TRBJ1-5; TRBD1 might be the D (6 bases). Germline CDR1 and CDR2: DFQATT and SNEGSKA (reference sequence). Trimming stripped 4 bases from V and 6 bases from J, with 22 bases between. The CDR3 consists of 16 residues. CDR3 sequence reads: CSAIPGSRGVRQPQHF. The CDR3 DNA sequence: TGCAGTGCTATCCCGGGGAGCAGGGGTGTTCGTCAGCCCCAGCATTTT.

The table lists this clonotype with many counts. The J gene is TRBJ2-2, the V gene TRBV5-1; TRBD2 is a possible D gene (5 bases). CDR1 and CDR2 (germline): SGHRS, YFSETQ. The CDR3 is 16 amino acids. The V and J ends lost 0 bases and 4 bases respectively, with 13 bases between them. In DNA, the CDR3 is TGCGCCAGCAGCTTGGTGTCGGGAACGTCCACCGGGGAGCTGTTTTTT. Amino acid sequence: CASSLVSGTSTGELFF.

This clonotype has a count of ten or more. V and J are TRBV29-1 and TRBJ1-1, with D uncertain. The CDR3 spans 12 residues. Trimming took off 2 bases at V and 3 bases at J, with 7 bases between the two ends. Germline CDR1 is SQVTM and CDR2 is ANQGSEA. The CDR3, as DNA: TGCAGCGTTGAAAACCTGGACACTGAAGCTTTCTTT. This sequence encodes CSVENLDTEAFF.

This clonotype was found many times. V usage is TRBV25-1 and J usage is TRBJ1-1; TRBD1 is a possible D gene (5 bases). Germline CDR1 and CDR2: MGHDK and SYGVNS. V lost 6 bases and J 11 bases, leaving 13 bases between the germline ends. The CDR3 spans 11 residues. The CDR3: CASRHGTWAFF. The CDR3 coding sequence is TGTGCCAGCAGGCACGGGACTTGGGCTTTCTTT.

With respect to this clonotype: One end of the junction fails to match germline, which may point to a read error. The chain uses TRBV3-1 and TRBJ2-7; 8 bases are a match to TRBD2. Germline CDR1 LGHDT, CDR2 YNNKEL (reference sequence). CDR3 length: 16 residues. The CDR3 region is CTSSQVGLAGSYEQYF. CDR3 DNA: TGTACCAGCAGCCAAGTAGGTCTAGCGGGCTCCTACGAGCAGTACTTC.

At least ten counts were recorded for this clonotype. The chain recombines TRBV12-3 or TRBV12-4 with TRBJ2-7, with D maybe TRBD1 (6 bases). Trimming cost V 6 bases and J 7 bases, with 25 bases left between them. The CDR3 extends over 16 amino acids. This CDR3 reads CASRARTDSISGEQYF. CDR3 DNA sequence: TGTGCCAGCAGGGCCCGAACGGACAGTATAAGTGGAGAGCAGTACTTC.